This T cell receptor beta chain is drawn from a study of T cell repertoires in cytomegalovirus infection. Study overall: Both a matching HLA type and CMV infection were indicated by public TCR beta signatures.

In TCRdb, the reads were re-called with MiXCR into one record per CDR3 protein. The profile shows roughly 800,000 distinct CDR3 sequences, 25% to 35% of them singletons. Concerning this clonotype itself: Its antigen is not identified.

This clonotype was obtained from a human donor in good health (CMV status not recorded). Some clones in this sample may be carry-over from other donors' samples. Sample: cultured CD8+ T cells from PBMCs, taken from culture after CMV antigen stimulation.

CDR3 region: CSARTRGPVIYEQYF. In nucleotides, the CDR3 is TGCAGTGCTAGGACCAGGGGACCTGTTATCTACGAGCAGTACTTC. V and J are TRBV20-1 and TRBJ2-7; a weak D match, TRBD1 (6 bases). Germline CDR1 is DFQATT and CDR2 is SNEGSKA (reference sequence). V was clipped by 3 bases and J by 3 bases, with 18 bases between them. There are 15 residues in the CDR3.